The TCR beta chain described here comes from a study of tissue T cells after allogeneic stem cell transplantation (dated by TCRdb to the early 2020s). Regarding the research as a whole: For tissues with multiple samples, a pathologist reviewed H&E sections and gave sequencing priority to samples with histologically apparent lymphocytes. On the human side, the study was prospective and observational, with no blinding or randomization. The study profiled TCR beta repertoires across many tissues from research autopsies of patients with and without GVHD, plus mouse models of GVHD. Results and caveats for the whole study, not just this receptor: The study did not establish which tissue TCRs were alloreactive or antigen-specific, and some clones may have been host cells that persisted. The patient cohort was small and clinically heterogeneous, and sampling depth was acknowledged as a limitation. In both patients and mice, T cells from blood and spleen picked up only a limited part of the TCR repertoire that was detected in tissues. Within patients, how anatomically similar tissues were was a major factor shaping TCR repertoire composition, regardless of disease or transplant status. Not many T cell clones showed up in more than one patient, yet clustering based on motifs uncovered repertoire signatures that were shared across patients in a tissue-specific way. Blood samples were not available from the non-GVHD comparator patients.

The CDR3 sequence holds 15 residues, the cysteine and phenylalanine included. This entry keeps only the CDR3 DNA: 45 bases, framed from base 1. The V end loses 4 bases and the J end loses 2 bases, and a stretch of 12 bases separates them. Reading the germline V gene gives CDR1 SGHRS and CDR2 YFSETQ. Worth noting for this clone: Its recognized antigen is unknown. Per-nucleotide qualities are absent, and no much larger clonotype sits a single base away.

The library was produced with the immunoSEQ multiplex PCR assay. TCRbeta CDR3 sequencing was performed at survey depth by Adaptive Biotechnologies, and CDR3 sequences, V/J genes, productive frequency and template counts were reported. Amplification of TCR beta CDR3 regions started from genomic DNA instead of RNA. The study's processing was this. Jensen-Shannon divergence served to quantify pairwise repertoire overlap between tissues, with 0 meaning identical and 1 meaning complete divergence. Tissues were grouped by single-linkage agglomerative hierarchical clustering of pairwise JSD values, and the clustering results were shown as dendrograms. GLIPH2 was run on all patient samples with simulation_depth 1000, kmer_min_depth 3 and cdr3_length_cutoff 8, and groups with more than two unique CDR3s were retained. A standardized tissue-overlap score extrapolated Jaccard GLIPH-group overlap across patients to a standard repertoire size of 1000 clones. Linear mixed-effect models, with tissue included as a fixed effect and individual included as a random effect, were used to assess associations of diversity with clinical or experimental variables. As stored in TCRdb, this immuneACCESS dataset retains in-frame rearrangements with V and J assigned. A fraction of the clones does not appear; measured against another copy, unresolved V genes explain less than half of the discrepancy, and the remainder lacks a known reason. V and J calls and clone size are copied from that table; D and trimming were computed from the DNA. This sample holds about 4,800 clones; almost 70% were observed only once. The ten largest clones represent around 7.7% of the sample.

In light of the paper, this sample's time point label describes: human tissue collected at research (rapid) autopsy. For comparison, three non-HCT patients with other cancers were selected retrospectively, each having at least five GI tract samples and no known GI disease at death. After a median post-mortem interval of about 9.5 hours, autopsy tissues were collected, including GI sites from esophagus to rectum, liver, skin, and lymphoid organs such as spleen. Autopsy specimens were bisected, with one portion flash-frozen in liquid nitrogen and the remainder formalin-fixed, and GI outer muscle layers were removed. To extract genomic DNA from frozen tissues, either the Mag-Bind Blood & Tissue DNA HDQ 96 Kit on a Chemagic 360 or the DNeasy Blood & Tissue Kit was used. Because of concern about red blood cell contamination, the extracted DNA went through further purification with the Genomic DNA Clean & Concentrator-25 kit.

The rearrangement joined TRBV5-1 to TRBJ2-2; the D region possibly corresponds to TRBD2 (6 bases align). This specimen was tissue from the colon, taken at autopsy. The receptor comes from a female donor older than 55 with lung cancer. The CDR3 amino acid sequence is: CASSTGELNTGELFF. In nucleotide form, the sequence is TGCGCCAGCAGCACGGGGGAGTTAAACACCGGGGAGCTGTTTTTT.